This T cell receptor (beta chain) originates from a study of cytomegalovirus exposure and HLA in healthy donors (TCRdb year 2017). With regard to the full study: In an earlier analysis of 550 to 750 of the donors, 276 Gb of sequence data and approximately 120 million unique TCR beta sequences from about 179 million T cells were reported. Besides the first cohort of roughly 640 subjects, a separate validation cohort made up of roughly 120 different subjects was used. Both class I and class II loci were covered by HLA typing, at four-digit resolution. The number of donors typed differed by locus, with about 629-640 for A, B, C, DRB1 and DQB1, around 520 for DQA1, some 570 for DPA1, and around 450 for DPB1. Rather than using new phenotypic data, the later analysis identified candidate immune exposures from TCR beta sequences and from how often those sequences occurred across donors. Donor age, sex, ethnicity and CMV serostatus were compiled alongside the repertoire data. About 300 gigabases of sequencing data and tens of millions of unique TCR sequences were included in an early release covering around 600 HLA-typed donors. In a later analysis, previously published TCR beta repertoires from 500 to 750 donors were re-analyzed and high-resolution HLA genotyping was added so that TCR occurrence patterns could be studied. An earlier analysis of 587 of the donors used high-throughput TCR beta sequencing to judge whether each TCR beta V gene segment behaved as functional or pseudogenic. Several DR-DQ haplotypes were treated as single units for association and clustering because of strong linkage in the cohort. To predict cytomegalovirus infection status, the study brought together high-throughput TCR immunosequencing, statistical association of individual TCRs with disease status, and machine learning. Among 398 genotyped donors of the cohort, an average of approximately 240,000 unique TCR beta nucleotide sequences were sequenced per donor, roughly 20% of them non-productive. Using immunosequencing, the study profiled T cell repertoires from approximately 700 subjects and related those repertoires to cytomegalovirus serostatus. The aim of the study was to test whether cataloging public T cell receptors could identify signatures of past pathogen exposure. Of the 300 to 500 genotyped donors, roughly 76% were placed in the genetic ancestry cluster associated with self-reported Caucasian donors. A later genetic analysis used genome-wide SNP genotypes for about three fifths of the roughly 700 donors, treating that subset as a discovery cohort. All discovery cohort repertoires had been generated on a single sequencing platform. Findings and caveats that apply to the study as a whole: In a later genetic analysis, fewer N-insertions in productive TCRs were reported among donors in an Asian-associated ancestry cluster than the roughly 710-donor mean. The classifier was reported to diagnose cytomegalovirus status with high specificity and sensitivity in both the original cohort and the validation cohort. According to a later analysis, parvovirus B19, influenza, CMV and Epstein-Barr virus appeared linked to several top co-occurrence clusters. Strong co-occurrence of HLA alleles, especially DR and DQ, made assigning TCR associations to individual alleles difficult. A further reported finding was that TCR beta sequences accurately predicted the HLA-A and HLA-B alleles for most subjects in the first cohort. The only immune exposure information available for the cohort was CMV serostatus. In a later analysis, the rate of TCR association differed among HLA loci, with DRB1 alleles having the most associated TCRs and HLA-C alleles having the fewest. Linkage disequilibrium might explain the correlated functional status among segregating V segments, but an unknown experimental factor could not be excluded. An association between a missense DCLRE1C variant and V-gene and J-gene trimming of TCR beta chains was found in a later genetic analysis and replicated in an independent cohort. Roughly uniform sequencing depth across donors was assumed in presence/absence analyses, although this assumption may not hold. A cluster of highly shared sequence variants was judged likely to be a technical artifact of the sequencing pipeline. This cohort had only TCR beta chains sequenced, and the lack of alpha or paired-chain data limited which features could be detected. Most CMV-associated TCR beta chains appeared to be HLA-restricted in a later analysis, and the HLA associations seemed to be driven largely by CMV exposure. While some public TCRs were present in many individuals, most TCR sequences turned up only very rarely across donors. A few of the identified cytomegalovirus-associated TCR beta chains were confirmed in vitro to be specific for cytomegalovirus antigens. Compared with equally common non-associated chains, HLA-associated TCR beta chains in a later analysis were more clonally expanded and had lower generation probabilities. An earlier analysis of some 560 of the donors showed that most TCR beta V segments appeared in productive rearrangements either about 87% or about 30% of the time, which broadly matched IMGT annotations. A later analysis associated 15,000 or so TCR beta sequences with specific HLA alleles at a false discovery rate of 0.05. It was suggested by the authors that the approach could potentially be generalized to other disease states and immunological phenotypes. The earlier analysis of a few hundred of the donors excluded roughly 17 rarely observed V segments, including chromosome 9 orphons, because counts were too low. A total of 164 TCR beta chains were listed by the study as associated with cytomegalovirus. HLA typing was unavailable for some donors at each locus, so association tests used only the typed subset.

The cohort consisted of approximately 670 healthy bone marrow donors. Cohort members were all nominally healthy when sampled, although unrecorded immune exposures were likely present. The donor was CMV seronegative and belonged to the group of over 350 seronegative cohort members. Each donor provided a peripheral blood sample, and peripheral blood mononuclear cells were used for TCR beta sequencing. Genomic DNA extraction from the blood cell samples was performed with the Qiagen DNeasy Blood Extraction Kit. Comments on this clone: The antigen this receptor binds is unknown. Per-nucleotide qualities are absent, and no much larger clonotype sits a single base away.

Library creation used the immunoSEQ multiplex PCR assay. For the multiplex PCR, a mixture combining 60 forward primers for TCR Vbeta segments and 13 reverse primers for TCR Jbeta segments was used. Amplification of the CDR3 region of rearranged TCR beta genes was performed with a multiplex PCR assay on genomic DNA. Amplified TCR beta libraries were sequenced as 87-base-pair reads on the Illumina HiSeq System. The published analysis was carried out like this. In a later analysis, around 80 million unique TCR beta chains were counted across the 666 repertoires, and around 11 million of these chains were shared by at least two donors. To remove PCR and sequencing errors, raw reads were error-corrected and collapsed into unique sequences using a nearest-neighbor algorithm that merged closely related sequences. CDR3 sequences were aligned to IMGT reference sequences to assign V, D and J gene segments. For a sequence to be retained, a match of at least six nucleotides was required to both a V gene segment and a J gene segment. A rearrangement counted as productive if the CDR3 had no stop codons and remained in frame with V and J, and every other rearrangement counted as non-productive. Following IMGT convention, CDR3 was defined as the stretch from the second conserved V-encoded cysteine up to the conserved J-encoded phenylalanine. Sequences without an unambiguous match to a single V gene segment were excluded from the earlier analysis of 587 of the donors. An earlier analysis of over 450 of the donors classified V segments as functional when productive rearrangements were above 56.7% and as segregating when the standard deviation between donors was above 5%. A statistical classification framework was developed to diagnose cytomegalovirus status using the catalog of TCR beta chain sequences. A later analysis assigned V and J genes by comparing TCR nucleotide sequences with IMGT/GENE-DB human TR gene sequences. In a later analysis, CDR3 sequences and most-parsimonious VDJ recombination scenarios were assigned using the TCRdist pipeline. A later analysis defined each TCR beta chain by its CDR3 amino acid sequence plus V-gene family, and excluded reads lacking a unique V-gene family. As a way to deal with suspected cross-contamination and a sequencing artifact, a later analysis dropped approximately 570 nucleotide sequences that were highly shared and had low generation probability. For each public chain, a later analysis derived a clonal expansion index from normalized ranks of inferred template counts within each repertoire. A later analysis computed generation probabilities with a VDJ recombination model fitted to out-of-frame rearrangements, and checked the results against IGoR. Hypergeometric tests were used in a later analysis to score TCR-TCR, TCR-HLA and TCR-CMV co-occurrence, with a repertoire-size bias correction applied to the TCR pairs. False discovery rates were estimated in a later analysis by permuting HLA or CMV assignments 20 times. In a later analysis, co-occurring TCRs were grouped using DBSCAN, with TCRdist sequence similarity added in when clustering inside HLA-allele-positive subsets. Co-occurrence clustering excluded repertoires with fewer than 30,000 or more than 120,000 public chains, plus five with anomalous nucleotide sharing. TCRdb obtained this table from immuneACCESS and retained in-frame rearrangements with V and J assigned. These tables miss some clones; where compared with another copy, unresolved V genes account for less than half of the shortfall, and the remainder is unexplained. V and J calls and clone size follow that table, whereas D and trimming were derived from the DNA. This sample is represented by some 150,000 clones; over 70% of them were singletons. The ten largest clones represent less than 2% of the sample.

The sample comprised PBMCs. This receptor was taken from a woman aged 18-35 years in good health and CMV-seronegative.

The nucleotides read TGTGCCAGCAGCTCTCAACTGGGGGGGAATGAGCAGTTCTTC. It is translated as CASSSQLGGNEQFF. The V and J segments used are TRBV6-5 and TRBJ2-1; TRBD2 agrees with 7 junctional bases. After removal of 6 bases from V and 7 bases from J, the junction retains 9 bases not matched to a gene. The CDR3 runs 14 amino acids, cysteine and phenylalanine included. CDR3 DNA only is kept here, 42 bases in frame from base 1. CDR1 and CDR2 are drawn from the germline V gene: MNHEY, SVGAGI.